This T cell receptor beta chain was found in a study of blood T cell repertoires in COVID-19. Study overall: Sources were T cells, B-cell-depleted T cells, or PBMCs; the material itself was cDNA or gDNA.

Per the study methods: How many nucleated cells were present was estimated from reference gene primer amplification. TCRdb's copy holds only in-frame clones and misses some; the assay was immunoSEQ multiplex PCR. V and J calls and clone size follow that table, whereas D and trimming were derived from the DNA. The profile covers around 140,000 clones, with about 86% appearing a single time and almost 8.5% taken by the ten largest. V shed 4 bases and J shed 5 bases, with 11 bases lying between them. This CDR3 has 13 amino acids. In germline, CDR1 is MNHEY, CDR2 SMNVEV (reference sequence). This receptor was obtained from a woman aged 55 to 70 with acute or convalescent COVID-19. The sample was peripheral blood. The V and J genes are TRBV27 and TRBJ1-1; TRBD1 might be the D (6 bases). The CDR3, as DNA: TGTGCCAGCAGTTGGATACAGGGAACTGAAGCTTTCTTT. This sequence encodes CASSWIQGTEAFF.